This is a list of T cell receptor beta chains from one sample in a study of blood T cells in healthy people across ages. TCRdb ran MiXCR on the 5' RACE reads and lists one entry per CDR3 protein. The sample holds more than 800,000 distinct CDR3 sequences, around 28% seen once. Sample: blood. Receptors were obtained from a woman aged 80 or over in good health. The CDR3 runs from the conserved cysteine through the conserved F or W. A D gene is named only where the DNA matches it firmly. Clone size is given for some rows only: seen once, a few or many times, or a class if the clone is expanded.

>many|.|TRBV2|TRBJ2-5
TGTGCCAGCAGCGCAACTATGTCGTCCCAGTACTTC
CASSATMSSQYF
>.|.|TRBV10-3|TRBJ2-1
TGTGTCACCGGGGGGACATGCTACGAGCAGTTCTTC
CVTGGTCYEQFF
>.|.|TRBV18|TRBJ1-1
TGTGCCAGCTCACTACTAGACCGTACTGAAGCTTTCTTT
CASSLLDRTEAFF
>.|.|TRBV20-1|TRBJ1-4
TGCAGTGTCGTGATGAGGACAGAGGATGAAAAACGGTTTTTT
CSVVMRTEDEKRFF
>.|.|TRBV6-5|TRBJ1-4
TGTGCCAGCAGTTACCGGCAGGTTGAGGATGAAAAACTGTTTTTT
CASSYRQVEDEKLFF
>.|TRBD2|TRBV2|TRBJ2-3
TGTGCCACTAGGACTAGCGGGCTTCGCACAGATACGCAGTATTTT
CATRTSGLRTDTQYF
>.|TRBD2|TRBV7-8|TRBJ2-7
TGTGCCAGCAGCGGAGCGGGGGTAGCCTACGAGCAGTACTTC
CASSGAGVAYEQYF
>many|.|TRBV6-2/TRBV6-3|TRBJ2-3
TGTGCCAGCAGGATATCTGGCGGGTCGGAGGTGACGCAGTATTTT
CASRISGGSEVTQYF
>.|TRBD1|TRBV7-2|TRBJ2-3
TGTGCCAGCAGACGGACAGGGCCACGGGATACGCAGTATTTT
CASRRTGPRDTQYF
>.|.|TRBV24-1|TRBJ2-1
TGTGCCACCAGTGATTTCCGGCTCTCCTACAATGAGCAGTTCTTC
CATSDFRLSYNEQFF
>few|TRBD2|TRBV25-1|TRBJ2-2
TGTGCCAGCAGACAGACTAGCGCTACCACCGGGGAGCTGTTTTTT
CASRQTSATTGELFF
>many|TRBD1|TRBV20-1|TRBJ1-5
TGCAGTGCTAGGGGACAGGGGGCGTACAATCAGCCCCAGCATTTT
CSARGQGAYNQPQHF
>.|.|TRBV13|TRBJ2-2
TGTGCCAGCAGCCCAGGGACCGCTCGTTACACCGGGGAGCTGTTTTTT
CASSPGTARYTGELFF
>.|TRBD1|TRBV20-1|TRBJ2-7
TGCAGTGCGATCGAGACAGGGTACAATGAGCAGTACTTC
CSAIETGYNEQYF
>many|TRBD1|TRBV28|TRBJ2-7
TGTGCCAGCAGTGTTCCGGGACAGGGCTACGAGCAGTACTTC
CASSVPGQGYEQYF
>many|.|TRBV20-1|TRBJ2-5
TGCAGTGCTAGAGATCTCCGAGGGGGGGCCGCCGCGTTGTACTTC
CSARDLRGGAAALYF
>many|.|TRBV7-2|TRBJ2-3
TGTGCCAGCAGCCGGAACTGGGGGCGCACAGATACGCAGTATTTT
CASSRNWGRTDTQYF
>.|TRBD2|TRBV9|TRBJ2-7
TGTGCCAGCAGCGCCAGGACTAGCGGGGGGCTTAATGAGCAGTACTTC
CASSARTSGGLNEQYF
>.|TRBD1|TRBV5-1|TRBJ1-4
TGCGCCAGCAGCTTCCGGGACAGCTCTGAAAAACTGTTTTTT
CASSFRDSSEKLFF
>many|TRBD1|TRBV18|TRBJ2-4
TGTGCCAGCTCACCATCAGGACAGGGGACCAAAAACATTCAGTACTTC
CASSPSGQGTKNIQYF
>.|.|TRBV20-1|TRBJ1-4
TGCAGTGCCCCGGACCCGAAGGGGGATGAAAAACTGTTTTTT
CSAPDPKGDEKLFF
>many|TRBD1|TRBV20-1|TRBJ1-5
TGCAGTGCTACCCGGGACAGGGGTCGACAGCCCCAGCATTTT
CSATRDRGRQPQHF
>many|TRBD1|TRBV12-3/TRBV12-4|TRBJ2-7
TGTGCCAGCATGGGGGACAGGGGGGTGTACGAGCAGTACTTC
CASMGDRGVYEQYF
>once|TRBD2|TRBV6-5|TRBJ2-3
TGTGCCAGCAGTTATTTTCCTAGCGGGATTTCAGATACGCAGTATTTT
CASSYFPSGISDTQYF
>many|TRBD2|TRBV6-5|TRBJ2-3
TGTGCCAGCAGAGCCACCGGGACTAGTTGGGGCACAGATACGCAGTATTTT
CASRATGTSWGTDTQYF
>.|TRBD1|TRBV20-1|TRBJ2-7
TGCAGTGCCAAGACCGGGACAGGCTTACGCGGAACCTACGAGCAGTACTTC
CSAKTGTGLRGTYEQYF
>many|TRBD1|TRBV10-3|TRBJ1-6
TGTGCCATCAGTGAGGGACAGGGAAACTCACCCCTCCACTTT
CAISEGQGNSPLHF
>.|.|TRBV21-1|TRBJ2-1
TGTGCCAGCAGCACGCCAACTAGCGGGGGGTCCTCCCTACAAGTCTACAATGAGCAGTTCTTC
CASSTPTSGGSSLQVYNEQFF
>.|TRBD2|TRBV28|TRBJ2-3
TGTGCCAGCAGCAAGCGGGGGGGCCTAGGAGATACGCAGTATTTT
CASSKRGGLGDTQYF
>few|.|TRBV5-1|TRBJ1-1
TGCGCCAGCAGCTTAGGCGGGCTCGGTCCAATGAACACTGAAGCTTTCTTT
CASSLGGLGPMNTEAFF
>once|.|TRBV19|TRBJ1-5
TGTGCCAGTAGTTCTACTTATAGCAATCAGCCCCAGCATTTT
CASSSTYSNQPQHF
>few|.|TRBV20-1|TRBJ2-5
TGCAGTGCTAGCCGACTGCTTAGCTCGGAGACCCAGTACTTC
CSASRLLSSETQYF
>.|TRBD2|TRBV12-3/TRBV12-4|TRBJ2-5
TGTGCCAGCAGTGCCGGGACTAGGTCCTACTCGTACTTC
CASSAGTRSYSYF
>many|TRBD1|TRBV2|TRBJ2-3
TGTGCCAGCGGGGGACAGGGGTGGTCAGATACGCAGTATTTT
CASGGQGWSDTQYF
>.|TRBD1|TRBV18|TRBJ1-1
TGTGCCAGCTCACCAGACAGGGTAAGGCGAACTGAAGCTTTCTTT
CASSPDRVRRTEAFF
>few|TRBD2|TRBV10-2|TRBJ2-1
TGCGCCACCAAGAGGAGATTAGCGGGAGGGCCCAGGTCCCACAATGAGCAGTTCTTC
CATKRRLAGGPRSHNEQFF
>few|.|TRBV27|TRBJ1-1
TGTGCCAGCAGTTTCTCCGGGGGGGTGAACACTGAAGCTTTCTTT
CASSFSGGVNTEAFF
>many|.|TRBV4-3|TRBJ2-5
TGCGCCAGCAGCAAGGGACTGAACTTTATTGGGACCCAGTACTTC
CASSKGLNFIGTQYF
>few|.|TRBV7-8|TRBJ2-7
TGTGCCGGCAGCTTAGGCGGCCCTACCTACGAGCAGTACTTC
CAGSLGGPTYEQYF
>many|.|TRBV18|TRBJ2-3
TGTGCCAGCTCACCACCGGGTGATACGCAGTATTTT
CASSPPGDTQYF
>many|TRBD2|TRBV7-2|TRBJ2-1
TGTGCCAGCAGCTCCGCGGCGGGGGTTCCTGAGCAGTTCTTC
CASSSAAGVPEQFF
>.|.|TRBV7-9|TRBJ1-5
TGTGCCAGCAGCTTAGGGGGCAGCAACTATCAGCCCCAGCATTTT
CASSLGGSNYQPQHF
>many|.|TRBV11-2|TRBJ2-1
TGTGCCAGCAGCTTATTGGGCTTGGGGAGCTCCTACAATGAGCAGTTCTTC
CASSLLGLGSSYNEQFF
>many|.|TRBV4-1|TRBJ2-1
TGCGCCAGCAGCCAAGACCCGGGGGGCACGGGGAATGAGCAGTTCTTC
CASSQDPGGTGNEQFF
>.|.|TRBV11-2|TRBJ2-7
TGTGCCAGCAGCTTAGAAAACTCGTACGAGCAGTACTTC
CASSLENSYEQYF
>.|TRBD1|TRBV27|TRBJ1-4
TGTGCCAGCAGCCCCGACAGGGGGGTATCTGAAAAACTGTTTTTT
CASSPDRGVSEKLFF
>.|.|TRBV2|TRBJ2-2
TGTGCCAGCAGTGAAAGAGTTTCCCTGACAAGAACCGGGGAGCTGTTTTTT
CASSERVSLTRTGELFF